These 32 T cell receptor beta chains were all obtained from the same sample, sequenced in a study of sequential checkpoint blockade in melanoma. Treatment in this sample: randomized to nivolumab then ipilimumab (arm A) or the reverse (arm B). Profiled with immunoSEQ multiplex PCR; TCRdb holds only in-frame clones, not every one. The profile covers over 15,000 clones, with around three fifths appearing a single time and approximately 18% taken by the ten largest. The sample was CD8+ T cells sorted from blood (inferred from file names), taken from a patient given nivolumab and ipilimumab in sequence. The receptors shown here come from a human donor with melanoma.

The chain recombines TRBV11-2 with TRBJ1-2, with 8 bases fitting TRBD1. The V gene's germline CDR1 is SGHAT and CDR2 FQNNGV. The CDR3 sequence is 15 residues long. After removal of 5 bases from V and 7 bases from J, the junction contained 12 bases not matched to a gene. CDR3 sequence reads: CASSPVGGTGRGYTF. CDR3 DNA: TGTGCCAGCAGCCCAGTGGGAGGGACAGGCCGTGGCTACACCTTC.

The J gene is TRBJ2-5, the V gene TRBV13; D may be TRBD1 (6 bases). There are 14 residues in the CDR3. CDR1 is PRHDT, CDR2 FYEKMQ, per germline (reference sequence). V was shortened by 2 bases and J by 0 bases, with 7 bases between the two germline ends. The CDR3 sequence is CASSLKGDQETQYF. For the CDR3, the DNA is TGTGCCAGCAGCTTAAAGGGGGACCAAGAGACCCAGTACTTC.

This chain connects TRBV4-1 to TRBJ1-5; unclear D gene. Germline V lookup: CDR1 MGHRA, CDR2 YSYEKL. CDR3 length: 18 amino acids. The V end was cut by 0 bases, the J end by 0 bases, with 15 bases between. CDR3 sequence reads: CASSQEITAGYSNQPQHF. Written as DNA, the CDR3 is TGCGCCAGCAGCCAAGAGATCACAGCGGGATATAGCAATCAGCCCCAGCATTTT.

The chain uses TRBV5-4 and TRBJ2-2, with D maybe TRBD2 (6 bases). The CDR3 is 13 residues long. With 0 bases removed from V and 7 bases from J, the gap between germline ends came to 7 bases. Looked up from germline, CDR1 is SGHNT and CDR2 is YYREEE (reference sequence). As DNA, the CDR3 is TGTGCCAGCAGCTTGGCGGGAGTCGGGGAGCTGTTTTTT. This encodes CASSLAGVGELFF.

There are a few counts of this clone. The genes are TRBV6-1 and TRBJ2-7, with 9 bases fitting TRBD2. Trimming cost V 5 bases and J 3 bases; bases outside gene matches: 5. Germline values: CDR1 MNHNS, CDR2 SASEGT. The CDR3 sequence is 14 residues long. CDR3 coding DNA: TGTGCCAGCAGTTATAGCGGGGGCCTCTACGAGCAGTACTTC. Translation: CASSYSGGLYEQYF.

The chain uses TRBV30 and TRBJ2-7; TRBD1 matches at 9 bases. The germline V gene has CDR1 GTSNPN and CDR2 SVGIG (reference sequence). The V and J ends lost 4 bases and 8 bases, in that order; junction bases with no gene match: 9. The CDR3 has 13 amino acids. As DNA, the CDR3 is TGTGCCTGGAACCCGGGACAGGGCTTCAAGCAGTACTTC. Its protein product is CAWNPGQGFKQYF.

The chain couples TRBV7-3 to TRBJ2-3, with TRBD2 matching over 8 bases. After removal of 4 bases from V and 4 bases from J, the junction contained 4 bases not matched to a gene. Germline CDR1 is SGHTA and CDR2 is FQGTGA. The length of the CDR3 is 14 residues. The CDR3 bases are TGTGCCAGCAGCTCTATCGGGGGGGCAGATACGCAGTATTTT. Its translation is CASSSIGGADTQYF.

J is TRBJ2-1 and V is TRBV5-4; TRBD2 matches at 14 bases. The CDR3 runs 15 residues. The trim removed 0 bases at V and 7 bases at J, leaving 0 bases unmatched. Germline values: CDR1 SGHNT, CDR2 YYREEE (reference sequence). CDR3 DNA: TGTGCCAGCAGCTTGGGGACTAGCGGGAGGAATGAGCAGTTCTTC. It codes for CASSLGTSGRNEQFF.

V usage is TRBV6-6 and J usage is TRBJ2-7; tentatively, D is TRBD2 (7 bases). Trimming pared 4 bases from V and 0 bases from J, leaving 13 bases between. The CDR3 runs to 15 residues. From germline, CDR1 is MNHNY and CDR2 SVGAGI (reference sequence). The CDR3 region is CASSWEGVSSYEQYF. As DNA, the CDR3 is TGTGCCAGCAGTTGGGAGGGGGTTAGCTCCTACGAGCAGTACTTC.

CDR3 loop: CASSLTTGGLNYGYTF. DNA of the CDR3: TGTGCCAGCAGCTTAACGACAGGAGGACTTAACTATGGCTACACCTTC. The chain links TRBV7-9 to TRBJ1-2; possibly TRBD1 for D (6 bases). This CDR3 is 16 amino acids long. Trimming pared 2 bases from V and 1 base from J, leaving 14 bases between. From germline, CDR1 is SEHNR and CDR2 FQNEAQ (reference sequence). The variable domain in full, with the rest retrieved from reference TRBV7-9 and TRBJ1-2, is DTGVSQNPRHKITKRGQNVTFRCDPISEHNRLYWYRQTLGQGPEFLTYFQNEAQLEKSRLLSDRFSAERPKGSFSTLEIQRTEQGDSAMYLCASSLTTGGLNYGYTFGSGTRLTVV.

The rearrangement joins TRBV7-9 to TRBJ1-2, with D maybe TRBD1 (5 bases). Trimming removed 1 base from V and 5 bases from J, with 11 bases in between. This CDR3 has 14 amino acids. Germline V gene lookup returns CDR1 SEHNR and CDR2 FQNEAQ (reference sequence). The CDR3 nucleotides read TGTGCCAGCAGCTTAGGGCGGGGGGATTATGGCTACACCTTC. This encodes CASSLGRGDYGYTF.

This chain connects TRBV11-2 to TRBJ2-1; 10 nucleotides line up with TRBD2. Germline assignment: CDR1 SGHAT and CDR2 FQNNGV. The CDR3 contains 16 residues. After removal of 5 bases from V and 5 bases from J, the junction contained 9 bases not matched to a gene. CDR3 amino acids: CASSPSGLAFNNEQFF. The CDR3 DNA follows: TGTGCCAGCAGCCCCTCGGGACTAGCGTTCAACAATGAGCAGTTCTTC.

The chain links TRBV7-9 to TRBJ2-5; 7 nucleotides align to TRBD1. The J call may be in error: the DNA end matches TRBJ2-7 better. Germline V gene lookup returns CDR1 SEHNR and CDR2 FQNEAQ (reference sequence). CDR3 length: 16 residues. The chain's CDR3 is CASSLGGRQGSYEQYF. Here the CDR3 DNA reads TGTGCCAGCAGCTTAGGGGGTAGACAGGGATCTTACGAGCAGTACTTC.

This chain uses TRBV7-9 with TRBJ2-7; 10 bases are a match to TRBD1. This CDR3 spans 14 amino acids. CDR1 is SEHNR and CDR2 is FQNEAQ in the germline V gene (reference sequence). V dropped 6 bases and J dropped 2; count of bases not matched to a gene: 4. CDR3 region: CASRLTGGPYEQYF. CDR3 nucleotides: TGTGCCAGCAGACTGACAGGGGGCCCCTACGAGCAGTACTTC.

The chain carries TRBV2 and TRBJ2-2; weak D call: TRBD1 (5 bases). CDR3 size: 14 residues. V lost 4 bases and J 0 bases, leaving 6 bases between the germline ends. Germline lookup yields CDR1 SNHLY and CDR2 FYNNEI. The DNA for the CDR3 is TGTGCCAGCAGTGGACAGTCGAACACCGGGGAGCTGTTTTTT. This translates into CASSGQSNTGELFF.

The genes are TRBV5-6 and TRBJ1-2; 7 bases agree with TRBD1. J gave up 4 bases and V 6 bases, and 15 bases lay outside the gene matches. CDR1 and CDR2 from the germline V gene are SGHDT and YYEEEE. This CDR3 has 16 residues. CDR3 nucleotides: TGTGCCAGCACCCAATCGCCCTACAGGGGATCCTATGGCTACACCTTC. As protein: CASTQSPYRGSYGYTF.

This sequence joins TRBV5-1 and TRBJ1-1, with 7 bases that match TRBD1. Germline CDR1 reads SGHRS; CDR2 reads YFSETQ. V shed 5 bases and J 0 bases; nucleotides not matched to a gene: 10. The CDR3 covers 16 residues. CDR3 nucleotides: TGCGCCAGCAGTAAGTGGGACAGCCTGATGAACACTGAAGCTTTCTTT. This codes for CASSKWDSLMNTEAFF.

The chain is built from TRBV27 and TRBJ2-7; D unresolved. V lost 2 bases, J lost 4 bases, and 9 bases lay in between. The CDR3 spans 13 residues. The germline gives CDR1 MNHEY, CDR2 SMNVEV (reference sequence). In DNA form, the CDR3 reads TGTGCCAGCAGTTTAGCGCCTAGTTACGAGCAGTACTTC. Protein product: CASSLAPSYEQYF.

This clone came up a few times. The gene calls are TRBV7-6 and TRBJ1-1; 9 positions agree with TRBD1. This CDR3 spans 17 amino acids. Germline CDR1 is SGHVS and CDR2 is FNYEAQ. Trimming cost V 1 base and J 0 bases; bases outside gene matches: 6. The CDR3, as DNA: TGTGCCAGCAGCTTAGACCCGACAGGGGGACTGAACACTGAAGCTTTCTTT. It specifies CASSLDPTGGLNTEAFF.

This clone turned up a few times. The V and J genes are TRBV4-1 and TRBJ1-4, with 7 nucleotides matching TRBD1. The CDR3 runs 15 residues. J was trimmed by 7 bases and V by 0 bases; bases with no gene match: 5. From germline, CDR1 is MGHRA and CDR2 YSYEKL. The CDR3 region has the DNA TGCGCCAGCAGCCAAGAACAGGGGTTTCCTGAAAAACTGTTTTTT. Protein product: CASSQEQGFPEKLFF.

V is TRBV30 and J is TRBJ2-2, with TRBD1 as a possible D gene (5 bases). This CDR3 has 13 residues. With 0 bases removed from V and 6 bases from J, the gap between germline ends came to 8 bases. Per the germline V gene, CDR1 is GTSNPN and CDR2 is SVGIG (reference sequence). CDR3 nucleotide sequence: TGTGCCTGGAGTGTAACAGGATCCGGGGAGCTGTTTTTT. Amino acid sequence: CAWSVTGSGELFF.

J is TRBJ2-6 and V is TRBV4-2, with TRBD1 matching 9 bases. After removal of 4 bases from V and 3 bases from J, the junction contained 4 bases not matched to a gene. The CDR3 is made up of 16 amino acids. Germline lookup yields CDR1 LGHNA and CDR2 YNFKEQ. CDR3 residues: CASSPQGADGANVLTF. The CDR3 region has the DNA TGTGCCAGCAGCCCACAGGGGGCGGATGGGGCCAACGTCCTGACTTTC.

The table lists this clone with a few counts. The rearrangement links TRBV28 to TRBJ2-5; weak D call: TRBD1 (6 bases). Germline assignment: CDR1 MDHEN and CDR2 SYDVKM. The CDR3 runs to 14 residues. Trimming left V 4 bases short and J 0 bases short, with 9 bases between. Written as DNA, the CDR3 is TGTGCCAGCAGTTCAAGGGGGTACCAAGAGACCCAGTACTTC. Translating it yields CASSSRGYQETQYF.

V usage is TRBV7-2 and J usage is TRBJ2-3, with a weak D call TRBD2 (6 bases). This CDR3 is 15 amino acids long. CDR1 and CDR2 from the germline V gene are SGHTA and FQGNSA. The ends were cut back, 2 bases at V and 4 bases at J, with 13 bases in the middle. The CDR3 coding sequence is TGTGCCAGCAGCTTAACCACTAGCTGGGCAGATACGCAGTATTTT. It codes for CASSLTTSWADTQYF.

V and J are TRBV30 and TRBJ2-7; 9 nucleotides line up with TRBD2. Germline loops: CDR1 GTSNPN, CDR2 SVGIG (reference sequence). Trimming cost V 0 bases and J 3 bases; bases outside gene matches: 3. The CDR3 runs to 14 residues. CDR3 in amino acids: CAWSVEAGGYEQYF. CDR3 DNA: TGTGCCTGGAGTGTAGAAGCGGGAGGCTACGAGCAGTACTTC.

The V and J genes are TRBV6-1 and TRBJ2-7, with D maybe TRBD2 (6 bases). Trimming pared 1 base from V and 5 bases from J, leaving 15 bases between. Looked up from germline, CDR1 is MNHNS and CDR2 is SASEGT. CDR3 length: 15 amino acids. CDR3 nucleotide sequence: TGTGCCAGCAGTGAAGAAGTGGAGGGAACCCACGAGCAGTACTTC. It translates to CASSEEVEGTHEQYF.

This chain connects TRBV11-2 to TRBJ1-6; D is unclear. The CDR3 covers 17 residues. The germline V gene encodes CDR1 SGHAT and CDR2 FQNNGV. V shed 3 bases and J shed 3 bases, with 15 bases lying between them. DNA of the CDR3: TGTGCCAGCAGCTTTTTTCTTCGTGCTAGCTATAATTCACCCCTCCACTTT. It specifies CASSFFLRASYNSPLHF.

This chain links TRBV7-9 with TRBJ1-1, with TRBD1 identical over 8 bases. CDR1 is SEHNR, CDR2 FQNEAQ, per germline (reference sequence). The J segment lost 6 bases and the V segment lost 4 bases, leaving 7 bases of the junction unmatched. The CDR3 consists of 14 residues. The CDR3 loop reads CASSSWDRRSEAFF. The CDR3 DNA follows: TGTGCCAGCAGCTCATGGGACAGGAGGTCTGAAGCTTTCTTT.

The CDR3 spells CASSPSGGAHYEQYF. As DNA, the CDR3 is TGTGCCAGCAGCCCAAGCGGGGGGGCCCACTACGAGCAGTACTTC. V gene TRBV5-3 combines with J gene TRBJ2-7, with 10 bases lining up with TRBD2. TRBV5-3 is identified as an open reading frame with a role that is uncertain. The CDR3 is made up of 15 amino acids. Trimming at V came to 8 bases and at J to 3 bases, leaving 11 bases not matched to a gene.

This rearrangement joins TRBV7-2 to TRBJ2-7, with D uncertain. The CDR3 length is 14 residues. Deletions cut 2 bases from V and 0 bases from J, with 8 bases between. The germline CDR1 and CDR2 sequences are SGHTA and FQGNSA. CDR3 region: CASSLTELSYEQYF. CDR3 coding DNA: TGTGCCAGCAGCTTAACAGAACTCTCCTACGAGCAGTACTTC.

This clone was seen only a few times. DNA of the CDR3: TGTGCCAGCAGTTTAGGTGACAGGGTACATGGCTACACCTTC. Translated, it gives CASSLGDRVHGYTF. The chain recombines TRBV28 with TRBJ1-2, with 7 nucleotides matching TRBD1. The germline V gene has CDR1 MDHEN and CDR2 SYDVKM. Germline trimming cut 2 bases from V and 6 bases from J; bases unmatched to any gene: 6. The CDR3 is 14 amino acids.

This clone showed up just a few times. The CDR3 sequence is CSGQTGIASYEQYF. The CDR3, as DNA: TGCAGCGGGCAGACAGGGATCGCCTCCTACGAGCAGTACTTC. The V and J genes are TRBV29-1 and TRBJ2-7; 7 bases fit TRBD1. V shed 7 bases, J shed 0 bases, and the junction held 9 bases outside the gene matches. CDR3 length equals 14 residues. Germline V gene lookup returns CDR1 SQVTM and CDR2 ANQGSEA.